A selection of T cell receptor beta chains follows, all from one sample in a study of cytomegalovirus exposure and HLA in healthy donors. Using immunoSEQ multiplex PCR, the repertoire was profiled, and TCRdb retains in-frame clones only, with some absent. Of about 160,000 clones listed, around 77% were seen once; the top ten hold roughly 3.7%. Specimen: PBMCs. The receptor set was obtained from a man aged 25-45 years in good health and CMV-seropositive. CDR3s leave out the opening cysteine and the closing phenylalanine or tryptophan. A D gene is named only where the DNA matches it firmly.

J gene: TRBJ1-3
V gene: TRBV19
D gene: NA
CDR3 protein: ASSEQSAGNTIY

J gene: TRBJ2-3
V gene: TRBV13
D gene: TRBD2
CDR3 protein: ASSFRGGDSTDTQY

J gene: TRBJ2-1
V gene: TRBV19
D gene: TRBD1
CDR3 protein: ASSINRGLLNEQF

J gene: TRBJ2-7
V gene: TRBV12-5
D gene: NA
CDR3 protein: ASGSPERGYEQY

J gene: TRBJ2-3
V gene: TRBV4-1
D gene: NA
CDR3 protein: ASSPPRGIQY

J gene: TRBJ1-2
V gene: TRBV6-5
D gene: TRBD1
CDR3 protein: ASSSGQGGDYGYT

J gene: TRBJ2-1
V gene: TRBV6-1
D gene: TRBD2
CDR3 protein: ASSEAGGGPYNEQF

J gene: TRBJ1-6
V gene: TRBV30
D gene: NA
CDR3 protein: AWSVSGDFSPLH

J gene: TRBJ2-2
V gene: TRBV9
D gene: NA
CDR3 protein: ASSETPTGELF

J gene: TRBJ1-4
V gene: TRBV9
D gene: NA
CDR3 protein: ASSVTGTPNEKLF

J gene: TRBJ2-7
V gene: TRBV6-5
D gene: NA
CDR3 protein: ASRRGQNYEQY

J gene: TRBJ2-2
V gene: TRBV28
D gene: TRBD1
CDR3 protein: ASSWTGAGELF

J gene: TRBJ2-7
V gene: TRBV4-3
D gene: NA
CDR3 protein: ASSQEQGFSYEQY

J gene: TRBJ2-5
V gene: TRBV27
D gene: TRBD2
CDR3 protein: ASSLGASGGEETQY

J gene: TRBJ1-5
V gene: TRBV2
D gene: NA
CDR3 protein: ASSDPTGHQPQH

J gene: TRBJ2-1
V gene: TRBV4-3
D gene: TRBD2
CDR3 protein: ASSLLAGGPHEQF

J gene: TRBJ2-4
V gene: TRBV30
D gene: NA
CDR3 protein: AWSGGGILAKNIQY

J gene: TRBJ2-2
V gene: TRBV9
D gene: NA
CDR3 protein: ASSTRDSYTGELF

J gene: TRBJ1-1
V gene: TRBV7-9
D gene: NA
CDR3 protein: ASSSTVNTEAF

J gene: TRBJ1-4
V gene: TRBV28
D gene: NA
CDR3 protein: ASTPMRGGNEKLF

J gene: TRBJ2-7
V gene: TRBV6-1
D gene: NA
CDR3 protein: ASSEARRGAYEQY

J gene: TRBJ1-1
V gene: TRBV9
D gene: NA
CDR3 protein: ASSGMAGLNTEAF

J gene: TRBJ1-2
V gene: TRBV7-2
D gene: NA
CDR3 protein: ASSLSAESYGYT

J gene: TRBJ2-7
V gene: TRBV19
D gene: NA
CDR3 protein: ASSEGILIPYEQY

J gene: TRBJ2-5
V gene: TRBV28
D gene: NA
CDR3 protein: ASSLIISPQETQY

J gene: TRBJ2-3
V gene: TRBV5-6
D gene: TRBD2
CDR3 protein: ASSFAGLAVTDTQY

J gene: TRBJ1-5
V gene: TRBV10-1
D gene: TRBD1
CDR3 protein: ASSESGQGVQPQH

J gene: TRBJ1-4
V gene: TRBV10-3
D gene: TRBD1
CDR3 protein: ASSTVPGQGNEKLF

J gene: TRBJ2-5
V gene: TRBV7-9
D gene: TRBD1
CDR3 protein: ASSPRQGIIETQY

J gene: TRBJ1-3
V gene: TRBV5-1
D gene: NA
CDR3 protein: ASSLVGADGNTIY

J gene: TRBJ1-2
V gene: TRBV5-1
D gene: NA
CDR3 protein: ASSTNRDGYT

J gene: TRBJ2-3
V gene: TRBV5-6
D gene: NA
CDR3 protein: ASSFEYTQY

J gene: TRBJ1-2
V gene: TRBV2
D gene: NA
CDR3 protein: ASSAAGKYGYT

J gene: TRBJ1-4
V gene: TRBV9
D gene: NA
CDR3 protein: ASNTLVDRVSTNEKLF

J gene: TRBJ2-5
V gene: TRBV28
D gene: NA
CDR3 protein: ASSSEETQY

J gene: TRBJ2-7
V gene: TRBV6-5
D gene: NA
CDR3 protein: ASSYQGRYEQY

J gene: TRBJ2-7
V gene: TRBV29-1
D gene: TRBD1
CDR3 protein: SAAGQGAEYEQY

J gene: TRBJ2-3
V gene: TRBV27
D gene: TRBD1
CDR3 protein: ASSQHPTGVTDTQY

J gene: TRBJ2-7
V gene: TRBV7-9
D gene: NA
CDR3 protein: ASTFGGRAYEQY

J gene: TRBJ1-5
V gene: TRBV7-8
D gene: TRBD1
CDR3 protein: ASSTQVRDSNQPQH

J gene: TRBJ1-2
V gene: TRBV11-2
D gene: TRBD1
CDR3 protein: ASSLQGATSWGYT